This T cell receptor beta chain was profiled in a study of early T cells in non-severe SARS-CoV-2 infection (TCRdb year 2021). Describing the broader study: Because TCR sequencing relied on bulk RNA taken from unsorted whole blood, pairing of alpha and beta chains was not possible.

This clonotype was detected ten times or more. The antigen it binds to is not known. No much larger clone exists at a distance of one base, and base qualities are not known. The full study reports these points: Matching against VDJdb was skewed toward anti-spike CD8 responses, likely underestimated virus-specific expansions, and missed private and CD4 specificities.

The study was a case-control design nested within a healthcare worker cohort in London, UK, with weekly nasopharyngeal swab PCR tests and blood sampling. Healthcare workers were recruited during the week of the UK lockdown, between 23 and 31 March 2020, and followed weekly for up to roughly 15 weeks. The library was made by 5' RACE. Sequencing was performed on a NextSeq 500. In the TCR library protocol, unique molecular identifiers were attached to individual cDNA molecules to correct for PCR bias and sequencing error. Sequencing covered both TCR alpha and beta chains, and within each sample the abundances of alpha and beta sequences were tightly co-correlated. Regarding the original processing steps: Decombinator V4 was used to annotate the V gene, J gene and CDR3 of the TCR sequences. TCRs were defined as expanded if a significant change between any two time points was detected under a Poisson model with p below 0.0001. Abundances of TCRs were expressed as counts per million after normalisation to the total number of TCRs sequenced in each sample. MAIT TCRs were defined by TRAV1-2 paired with TRAJ12, TRAJ20 or TRAJ33, and iNKT TCRs by TRAV10 paired with TRAJ18. A search of VDJdb, accessed on 1 November 2021, was run for TCRs annotated to CMV, EBV and SARS-CoV-2, with TCRs annotated for multiple antigens excluded. TCRdb reprocessing: public reads trimmed at Q25 with fastp, clones called with MiXCR, in-frame beta chains kept. Each record represents a unique CDR3 protein, reported with the most common genes and DNA among its rows. The V and J calls were determined by TCRdb, not by the authors. The sample table lists 80,000 or so distinct CDR3 sequences, over 12% of them with a count of one. The ten largest make up around 3% of the sample.

Trimming removed 3 bases from V and 0 bases from J; the gene matches leave 17 bases unexplained. For CDR1 and CDR2, the germline V gene lists SGHAT and FQNNGV. The CDR3 spans 20 residues, from the cysteine through the phenylalanine. The kept DNA is CDR3 alone, 60 bases in frame from the first base. The sequenced sample consisted of whole blood. The chain was built from TRBV11-2 and TRBJ2-1; TRBD2 lines up with 7 middle nucleotides. The sequence came from an adult who was a healthcare worker with PCR-confirmed SARS-CoV-2 infection or an uninfected control (not recorded which). The CDR3 corresponds to CASSFLLSSGYYSSYNEQFF. The nucleotide sequence reads as follows: TGTGCCAGCAGCTTTCTTCTTTCTAGCGGCTATTATAGCTCCTACAATGAGCAGTTCTTC.